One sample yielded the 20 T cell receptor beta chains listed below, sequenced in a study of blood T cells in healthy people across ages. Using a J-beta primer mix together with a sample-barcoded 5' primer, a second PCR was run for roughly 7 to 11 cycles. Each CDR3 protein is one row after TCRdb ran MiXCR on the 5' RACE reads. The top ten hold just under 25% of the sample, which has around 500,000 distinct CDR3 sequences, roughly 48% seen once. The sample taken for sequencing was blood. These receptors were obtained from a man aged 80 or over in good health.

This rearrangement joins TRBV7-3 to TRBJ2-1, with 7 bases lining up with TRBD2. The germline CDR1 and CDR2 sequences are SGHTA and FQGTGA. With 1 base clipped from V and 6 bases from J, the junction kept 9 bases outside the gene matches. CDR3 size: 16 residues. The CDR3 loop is CASSLMGGKFFNEQFF. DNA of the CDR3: TGTGCCAGCAGCTTAATGGGAGGGAAATTCTTCAATGAGCAGTTCTTC.

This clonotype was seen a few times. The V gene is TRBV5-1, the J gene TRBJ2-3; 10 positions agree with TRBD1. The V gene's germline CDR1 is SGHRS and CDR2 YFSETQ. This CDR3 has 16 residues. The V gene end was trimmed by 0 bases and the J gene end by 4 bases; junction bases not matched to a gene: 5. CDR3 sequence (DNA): TGCGCCAGCAGCTTGGAGGGCGGACAGGGGGCAGATACGCAGTATTTT. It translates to CASSLEGGQGADTQYF.

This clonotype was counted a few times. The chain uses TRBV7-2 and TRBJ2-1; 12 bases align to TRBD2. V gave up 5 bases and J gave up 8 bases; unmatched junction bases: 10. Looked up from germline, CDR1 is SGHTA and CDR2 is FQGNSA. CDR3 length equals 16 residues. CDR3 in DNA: TGTGCCAGCAGCAACCAAGCTAGCGGGAGGGCCGATGAGCAGTTCTTC. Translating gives CASSNQASGRADEQFF.

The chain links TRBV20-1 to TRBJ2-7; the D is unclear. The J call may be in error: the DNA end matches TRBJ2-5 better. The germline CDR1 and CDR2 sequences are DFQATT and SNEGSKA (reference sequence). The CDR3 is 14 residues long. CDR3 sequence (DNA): TGCAGTGCTAGCGCAATTCGAGATAAAGAGACCCAGTACTTC. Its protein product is CSASAIRDKETQYF.

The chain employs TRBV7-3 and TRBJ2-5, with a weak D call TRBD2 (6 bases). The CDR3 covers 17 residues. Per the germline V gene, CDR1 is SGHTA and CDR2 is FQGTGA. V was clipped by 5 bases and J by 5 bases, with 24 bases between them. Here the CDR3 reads CASSPSPFRENLETQYF. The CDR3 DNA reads TGTGCCAGCAGCCCCTCTCCGTTTCGGGAGAATTTGGAGACCCAGTACTTC.

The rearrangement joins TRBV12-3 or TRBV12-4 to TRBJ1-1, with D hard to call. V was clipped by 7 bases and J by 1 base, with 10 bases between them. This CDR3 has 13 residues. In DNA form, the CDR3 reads TGTGCCAGCAACCAATGGGCGAACACTGAAGCTTTCTTT. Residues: CASNQWANTEAFF.

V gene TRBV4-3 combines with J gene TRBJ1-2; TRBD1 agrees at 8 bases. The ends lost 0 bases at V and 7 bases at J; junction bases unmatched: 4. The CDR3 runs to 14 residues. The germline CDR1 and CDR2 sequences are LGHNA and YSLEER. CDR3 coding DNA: TGCGCCAGCAGCCAAGACGGCAGGGGGCCTGGCTACACCTTC. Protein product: CASSQDGRGPGYTF.

The CDR3 nucleotides are TGTGCCAGCAGCACATCAAGGGGGTCAGGGAGCCACGAGCAGTACTTC. Translated: CASSTSRGSGSHEQYF. This chain links TRBV5-4 with TRBJ2-7; D may be TRBD1 (6 bases). Per germline, CDR1 SGHNT and CDR2 YYREEE (reference sequence). The CDR3 is 16 residues long. V was clipped by 4 bases and J by 5 bases, with 22 bases between them.

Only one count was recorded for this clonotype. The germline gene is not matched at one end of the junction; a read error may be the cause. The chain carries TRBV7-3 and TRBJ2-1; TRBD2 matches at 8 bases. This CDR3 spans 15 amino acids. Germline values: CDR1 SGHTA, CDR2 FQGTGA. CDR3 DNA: TGTGCCAGCAGCTTAGCGGGAGGCTCCTGCAATGAGCAGTTCTTC. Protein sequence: CASSLAGGSCNEQFF.

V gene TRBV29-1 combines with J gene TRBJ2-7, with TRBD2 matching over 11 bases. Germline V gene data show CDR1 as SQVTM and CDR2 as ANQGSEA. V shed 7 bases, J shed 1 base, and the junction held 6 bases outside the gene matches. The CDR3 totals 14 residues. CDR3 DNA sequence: TGCAGCGCCGCAGGACTAGCGGGTTCCTACGAGCAGTACTTC. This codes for CSAAGLAGSYEQYF.

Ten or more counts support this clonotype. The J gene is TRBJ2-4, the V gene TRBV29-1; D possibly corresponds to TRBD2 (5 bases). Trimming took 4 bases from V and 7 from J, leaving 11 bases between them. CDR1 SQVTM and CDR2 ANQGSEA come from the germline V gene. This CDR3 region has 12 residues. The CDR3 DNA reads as TGCAGCGTTGTCTACACGGGGAACATTCAGTACTTC. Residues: CSVVYTGNIQYF. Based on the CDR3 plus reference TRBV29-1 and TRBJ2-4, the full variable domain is SAVISQKPSRDICQRGTSLTIQCQVDSQVTMMFWYRQQPGQSLTLIATANQGSEATYESGFVIDKFPISRPNLTFSTLTVSNMSPEDSSIYLCSVVYTGNIQYFGAGTRLSVL.

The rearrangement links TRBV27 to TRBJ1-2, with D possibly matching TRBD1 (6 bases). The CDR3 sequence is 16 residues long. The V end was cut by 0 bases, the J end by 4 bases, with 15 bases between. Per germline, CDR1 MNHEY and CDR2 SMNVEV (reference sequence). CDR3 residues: CASSLSIRSGVYGYTF. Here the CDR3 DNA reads TGTGCCAGCAGTTTATCGATTCGGTCAGGGGTCTATGGCTACACCTTC.

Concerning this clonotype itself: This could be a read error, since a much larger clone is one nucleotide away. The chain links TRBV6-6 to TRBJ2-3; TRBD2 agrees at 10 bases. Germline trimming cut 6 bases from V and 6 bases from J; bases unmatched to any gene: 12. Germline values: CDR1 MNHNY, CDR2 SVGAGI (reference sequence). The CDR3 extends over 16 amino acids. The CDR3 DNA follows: TGTGCCAGCAGCCGTGCAGCGGGAGGGCGTACGGATACGCAGTATTTT. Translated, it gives CASSRAAGGRTDTQYF.

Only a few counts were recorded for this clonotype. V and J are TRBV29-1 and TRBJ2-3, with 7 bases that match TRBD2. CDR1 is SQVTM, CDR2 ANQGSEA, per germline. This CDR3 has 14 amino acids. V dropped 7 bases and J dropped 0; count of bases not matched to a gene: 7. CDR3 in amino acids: CSARLATSTDTQYF. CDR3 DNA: TGCAGCGCCCGACTAGCAACTAGCACAGATACGCAGTATTTT.

The CDR3 spells CSAGSRASLTDTQYF. CDR3 coding DNA: TGCAGTGCTGGGAGCCGGGCCTCCCTCACAGATACGCAGTATTTT. V usage is TRBV20-1 and J usage is TRBJ2-3; D possibly corresponds to TRBD2 (5 bases). Per germline, CDR1 DFQATT and CDR2 SNEGSKA (reference sequence). The CDR3 extends over 15 amino acids. V was clipped by 5 bases and J by 2 bases, with 17 bases between them.

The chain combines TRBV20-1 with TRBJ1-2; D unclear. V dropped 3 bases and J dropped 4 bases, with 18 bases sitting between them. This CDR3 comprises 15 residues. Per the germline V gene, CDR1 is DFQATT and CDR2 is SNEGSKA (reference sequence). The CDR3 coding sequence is TGCAGTGCTAGCTCCGGCCTCAGACGCGGCTATGGCTACACCTTC. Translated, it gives CSASSGLRRGYGYTF.

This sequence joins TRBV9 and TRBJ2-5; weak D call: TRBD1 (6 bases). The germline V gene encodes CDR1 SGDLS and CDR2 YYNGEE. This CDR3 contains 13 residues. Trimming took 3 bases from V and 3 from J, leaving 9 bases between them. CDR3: CASSEQGEETQYF. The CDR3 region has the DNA TGTGCCAGCAGCGAACAGGGTGAAGAGACCCAGTACTTC.

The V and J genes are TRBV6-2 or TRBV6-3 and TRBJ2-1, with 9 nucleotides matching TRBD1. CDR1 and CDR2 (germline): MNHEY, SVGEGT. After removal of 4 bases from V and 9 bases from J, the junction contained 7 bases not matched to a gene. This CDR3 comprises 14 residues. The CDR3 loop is CASSWRQGGLEQFF. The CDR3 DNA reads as TGTGCCAGCAGTTGGCGACAGGGGGGGCTTGAGCAGTTCTTC.

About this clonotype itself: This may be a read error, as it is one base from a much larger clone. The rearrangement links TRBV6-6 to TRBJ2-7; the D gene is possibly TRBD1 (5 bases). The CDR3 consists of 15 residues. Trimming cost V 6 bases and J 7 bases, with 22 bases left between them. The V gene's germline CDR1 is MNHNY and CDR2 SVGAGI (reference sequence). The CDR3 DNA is TGTGCCAGCAGGGAGAGACAGCCAGGGTTTAGTGAGCAGTACTTC. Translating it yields CASRERQPGFSEQYF.

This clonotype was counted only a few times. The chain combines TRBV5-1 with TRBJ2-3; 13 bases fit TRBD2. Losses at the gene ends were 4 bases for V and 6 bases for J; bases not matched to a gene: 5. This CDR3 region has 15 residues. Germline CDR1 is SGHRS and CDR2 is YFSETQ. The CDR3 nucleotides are TGCGCCAGCAGCCGGGGACTAGCGGGATCTGATACGCAGTATTTT. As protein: CASSRGLAGSDTQYF.